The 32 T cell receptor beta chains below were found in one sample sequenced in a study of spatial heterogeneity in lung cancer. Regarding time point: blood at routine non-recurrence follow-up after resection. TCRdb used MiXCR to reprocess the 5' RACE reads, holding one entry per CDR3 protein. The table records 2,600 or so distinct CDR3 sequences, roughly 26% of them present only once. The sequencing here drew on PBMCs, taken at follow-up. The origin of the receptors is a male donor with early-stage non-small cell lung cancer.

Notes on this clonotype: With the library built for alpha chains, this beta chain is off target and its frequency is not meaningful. The DNA of the CDR3 is TGTGCCAGCAATCAAGCGGGAGCGGGCGAGCAGTACTTC. As protein: CASNQAGAGEQYF. The chain recombines TRBV2 with TRBJ2-7; 8 nucleotides align to TRBD2. From germline, CDR1 is SNHLY and CDR2 FYNNEI. The CDR3 is 13 residues long. V trimming: 7 bases; J trimming: 6 bases; junction bases outside the gene matches: 8.

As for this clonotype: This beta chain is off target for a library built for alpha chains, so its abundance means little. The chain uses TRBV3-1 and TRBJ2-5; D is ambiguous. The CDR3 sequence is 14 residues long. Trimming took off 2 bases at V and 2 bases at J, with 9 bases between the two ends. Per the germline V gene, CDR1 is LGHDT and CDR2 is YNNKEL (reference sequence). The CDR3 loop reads CASSQISVQETQYF. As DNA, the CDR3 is TGTGCCAGCAGCCAAATCAGTGTACAAGAGACCCAGTACTTC.

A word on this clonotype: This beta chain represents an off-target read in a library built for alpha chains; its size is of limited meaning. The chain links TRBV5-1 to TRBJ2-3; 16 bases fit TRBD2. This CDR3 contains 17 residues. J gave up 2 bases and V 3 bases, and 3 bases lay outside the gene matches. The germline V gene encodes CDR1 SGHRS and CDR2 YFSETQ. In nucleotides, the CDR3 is TGCGCCAGCAGCTCGGGACTAGCGGGAGGGTACACAGATACGCAGTATTTT. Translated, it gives CASSSGLAGGYTDTQYF.

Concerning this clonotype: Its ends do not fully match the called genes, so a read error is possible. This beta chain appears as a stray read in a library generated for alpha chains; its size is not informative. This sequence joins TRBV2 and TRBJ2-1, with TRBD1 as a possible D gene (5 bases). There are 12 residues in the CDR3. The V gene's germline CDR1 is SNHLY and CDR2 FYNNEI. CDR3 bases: TGTGCTAGCAGTGATGATAGGGGTGAGCAGTTCTTC. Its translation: CASSDDRGEQFF.

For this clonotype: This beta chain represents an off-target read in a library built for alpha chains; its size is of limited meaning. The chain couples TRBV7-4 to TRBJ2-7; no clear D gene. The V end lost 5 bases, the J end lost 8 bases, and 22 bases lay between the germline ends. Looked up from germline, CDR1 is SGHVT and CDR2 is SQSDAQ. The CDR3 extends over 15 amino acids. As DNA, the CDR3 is TGTGCCAGCAGCCTCCCCGCCAGGATATATACGAAGCAGTACTTC. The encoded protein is CASSLPARIYTKQYF. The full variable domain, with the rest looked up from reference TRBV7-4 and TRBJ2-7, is GAGVSQSPRYKVAKRGRDVALRCDSISGHVTLYWYRQTLGQGSEVLTYSQSDAQRDKSGRPSGRFSAERPERSVSTLKIQRTEQGDSAVYLCASSLPARIYTKQYFGPGTRLTVT.

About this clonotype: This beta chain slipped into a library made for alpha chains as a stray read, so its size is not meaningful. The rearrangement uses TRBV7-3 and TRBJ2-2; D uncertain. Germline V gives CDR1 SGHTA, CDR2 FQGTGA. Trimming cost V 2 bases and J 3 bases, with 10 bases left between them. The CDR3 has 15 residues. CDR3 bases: TGTGCCAGCAGCTTACTTAGGGCGGACACCGGGGAGCTGTTTTTT. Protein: CASSLLRADTGELFF. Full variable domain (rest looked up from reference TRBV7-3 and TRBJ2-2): GAGVSQTPSNKVTEKGKYVELRCDPISGHTALYWYRQSLGQGPEFLIYFQGTGAADDSGLPNDRFFAVRPEGSVSTLKIQRTERGDSAVYLCASSLLRADTGELFFGEGSRLTVL.

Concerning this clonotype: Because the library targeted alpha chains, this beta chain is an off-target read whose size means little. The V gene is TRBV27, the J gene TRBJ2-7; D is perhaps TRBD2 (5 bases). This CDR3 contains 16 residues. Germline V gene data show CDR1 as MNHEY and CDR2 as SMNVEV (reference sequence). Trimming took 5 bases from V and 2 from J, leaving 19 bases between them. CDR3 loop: CASSQTPGVGPYEQYF. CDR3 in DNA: TGTGCCAGCAGTCAAACCCCCGGGGTAGGGCCCTACGAGCAGTACTTC.

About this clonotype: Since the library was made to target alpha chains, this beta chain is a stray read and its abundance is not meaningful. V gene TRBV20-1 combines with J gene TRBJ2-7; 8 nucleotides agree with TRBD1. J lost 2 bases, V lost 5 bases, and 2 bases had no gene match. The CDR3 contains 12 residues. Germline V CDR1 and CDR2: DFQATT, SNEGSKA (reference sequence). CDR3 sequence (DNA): TGCAGTGCTTCGGGACAGGCCTACGAGCAGTACTTC. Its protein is CSASGQAYEQYF.

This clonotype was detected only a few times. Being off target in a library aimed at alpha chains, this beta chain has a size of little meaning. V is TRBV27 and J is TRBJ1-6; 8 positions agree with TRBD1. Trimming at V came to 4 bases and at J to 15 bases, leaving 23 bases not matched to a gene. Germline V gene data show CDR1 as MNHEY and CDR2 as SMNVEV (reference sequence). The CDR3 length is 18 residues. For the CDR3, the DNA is TGTGCCAGCAGTTCGATCCTCGGACAGGGAATTTCACTTCGCCTCCTCCACTTT. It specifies CASSSILGQGISLRLLHF.

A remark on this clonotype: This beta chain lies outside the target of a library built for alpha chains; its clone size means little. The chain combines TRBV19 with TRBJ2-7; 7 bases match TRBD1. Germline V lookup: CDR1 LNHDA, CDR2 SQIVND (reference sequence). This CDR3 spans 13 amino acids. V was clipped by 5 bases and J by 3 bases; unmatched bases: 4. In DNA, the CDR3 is TGTGCCAGTAGTCGGGACAGCCTCTACGAGCAGTACTTC. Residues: CASSRDSLYEQYF.

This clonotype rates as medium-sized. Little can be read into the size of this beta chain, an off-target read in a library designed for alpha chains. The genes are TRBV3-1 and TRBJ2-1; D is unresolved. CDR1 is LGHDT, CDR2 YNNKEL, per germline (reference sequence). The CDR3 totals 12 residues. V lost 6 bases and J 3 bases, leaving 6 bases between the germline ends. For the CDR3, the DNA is TGTGCCAGCAGTCCCCACTACAATGAGCAGTTCTTC. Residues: CASSPHYNEQFF.

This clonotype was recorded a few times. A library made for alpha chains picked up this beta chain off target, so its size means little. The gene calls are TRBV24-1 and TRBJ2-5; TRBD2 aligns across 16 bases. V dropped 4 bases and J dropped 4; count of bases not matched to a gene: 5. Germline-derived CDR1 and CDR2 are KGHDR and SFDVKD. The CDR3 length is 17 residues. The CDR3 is CATSDWGTSGRAETQYF. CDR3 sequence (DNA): TGTGCCACCAGTGACTGGGGGACTAGCGGGAGGGCAGAGACCCAGTACTTC.

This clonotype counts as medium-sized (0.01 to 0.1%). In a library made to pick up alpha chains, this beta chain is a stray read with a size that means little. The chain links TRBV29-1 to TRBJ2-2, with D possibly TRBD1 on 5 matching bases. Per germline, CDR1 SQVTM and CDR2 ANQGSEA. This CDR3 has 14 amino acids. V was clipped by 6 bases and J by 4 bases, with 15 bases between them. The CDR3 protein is CSVWAGLGTGELFF. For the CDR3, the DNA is TGCAGCGTCTGGGCAGGGTTGGGCACCGGGGAGCTGTTTTTT.

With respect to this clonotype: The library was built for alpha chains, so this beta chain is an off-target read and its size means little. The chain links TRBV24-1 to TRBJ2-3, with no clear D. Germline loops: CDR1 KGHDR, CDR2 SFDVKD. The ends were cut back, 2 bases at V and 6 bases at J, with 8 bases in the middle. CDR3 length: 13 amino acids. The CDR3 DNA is TGTGCCACCAGTGATTCCTACGAGGATACGCAGTATTTT. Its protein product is CATSDSYEDTQYF.

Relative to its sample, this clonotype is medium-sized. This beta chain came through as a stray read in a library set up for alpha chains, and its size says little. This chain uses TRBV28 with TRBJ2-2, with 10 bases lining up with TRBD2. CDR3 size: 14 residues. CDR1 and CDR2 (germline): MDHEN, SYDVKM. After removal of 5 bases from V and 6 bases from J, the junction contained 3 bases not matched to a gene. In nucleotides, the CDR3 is TGTGCCAGCAGTCCCAGCGGGAGGGCCGGGGAGCTGTTTTTT. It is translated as CASSPSGRAGELFF.

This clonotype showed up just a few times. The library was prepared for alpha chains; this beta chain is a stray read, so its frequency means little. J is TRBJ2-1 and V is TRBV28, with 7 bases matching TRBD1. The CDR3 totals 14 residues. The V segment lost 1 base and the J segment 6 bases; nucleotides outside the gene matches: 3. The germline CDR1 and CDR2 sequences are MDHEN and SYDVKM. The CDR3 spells CASSLSQGSNEQFF. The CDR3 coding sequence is TGTGCCAGCAGTTTATCACAGGGGTCCAATGAGCAGTTCTTC.

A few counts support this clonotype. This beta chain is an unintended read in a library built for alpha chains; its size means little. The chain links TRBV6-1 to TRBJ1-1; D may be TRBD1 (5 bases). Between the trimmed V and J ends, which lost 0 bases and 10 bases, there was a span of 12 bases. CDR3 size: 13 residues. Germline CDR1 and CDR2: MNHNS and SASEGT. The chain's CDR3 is CASSEALTTGAFF. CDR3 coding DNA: TGTGCCAGCAGTGAAGCCCTAACCACAGGAGCTTTCTTT.

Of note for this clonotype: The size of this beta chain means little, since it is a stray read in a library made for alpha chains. This chain's CDR3 is CSARDPNKGRGGEQFF. CDR3 DNA sequence: TGCAGTGCTAGAGATCCAAACAAAGGCAGAGGGGGTGAGCAGTTCTTC. The chain joins TRBV20-1 to TRBJ2-1, with D maybe TRBD1 (6 bases). Looked up from germline, CDR1 is DFQATT and CDR2 is SNEGSKA (reference sequence). This CDR3 comprises 16 residues. Trimming shortened V by 0 bases and J by 9 bases, and 21 bases separated the two germline ends.

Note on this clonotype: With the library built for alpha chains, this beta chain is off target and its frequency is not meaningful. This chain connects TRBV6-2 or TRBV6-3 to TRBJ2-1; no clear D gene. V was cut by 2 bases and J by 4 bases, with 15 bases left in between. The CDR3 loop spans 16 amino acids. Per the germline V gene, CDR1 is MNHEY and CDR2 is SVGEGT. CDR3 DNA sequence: TGTGCCAGCAGTTACGGAGATCTGGCTGCATACAATGAGCAGTTCTTC. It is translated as CASSYGDLAAYNEQFF.

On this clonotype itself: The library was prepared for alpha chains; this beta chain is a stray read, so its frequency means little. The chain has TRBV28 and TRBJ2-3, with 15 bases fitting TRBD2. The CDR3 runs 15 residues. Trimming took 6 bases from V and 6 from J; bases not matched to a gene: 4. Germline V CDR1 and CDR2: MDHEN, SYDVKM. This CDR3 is CASRRTSGRGDTQYF. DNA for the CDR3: TGTGCCAGCAGGCGGACTAGCGGGAGGGGTGATACGCAGTATTTT.

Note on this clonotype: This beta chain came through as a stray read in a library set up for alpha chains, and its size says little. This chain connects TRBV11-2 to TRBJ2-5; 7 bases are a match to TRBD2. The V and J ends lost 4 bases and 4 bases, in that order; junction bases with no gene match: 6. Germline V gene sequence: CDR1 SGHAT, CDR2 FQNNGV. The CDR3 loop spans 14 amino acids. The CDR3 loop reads CASSSAGRRETQYF. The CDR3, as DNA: TGTGCCAGCAGCTCAGCGGGACGCAGAGAGACCCAGTACTTC.

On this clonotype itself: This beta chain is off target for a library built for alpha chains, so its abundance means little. CDR3 sequence: CASSITLGNEQFF. DNA for the CDR3: TGTGCCAGCAGCATCACCTTGGGCAATGAGCAGTTCTTC. This chain links TRBV11-2 with TRBJ2-1; D not resolved. Germline V gene data show CDR1 as SGHAT and CDR2 as FQNNGV. The V end lost 5 bases, the J end lost 6 bases, and 11 bases lay between the germline ends. The CDR3 loop spans 13 amino acids.

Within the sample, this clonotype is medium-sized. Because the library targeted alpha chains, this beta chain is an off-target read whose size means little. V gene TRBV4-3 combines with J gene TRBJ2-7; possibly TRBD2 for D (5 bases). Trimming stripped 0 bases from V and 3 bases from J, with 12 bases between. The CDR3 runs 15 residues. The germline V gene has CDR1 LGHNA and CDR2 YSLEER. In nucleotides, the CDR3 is TGCGCCAGCAGCCAAGATGCCTTCGGGGACTACGAGCAGTACTTC. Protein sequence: CASSQDAFGDYEQYF.

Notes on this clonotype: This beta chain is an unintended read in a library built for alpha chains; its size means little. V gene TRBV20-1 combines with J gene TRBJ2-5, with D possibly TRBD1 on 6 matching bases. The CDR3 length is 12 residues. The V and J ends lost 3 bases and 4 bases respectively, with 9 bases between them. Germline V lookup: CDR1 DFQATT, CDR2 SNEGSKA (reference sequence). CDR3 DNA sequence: TGCAGTGCTAGGGAAGGGGGAGAGACCCAGTACTTC. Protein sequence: CSAREGGETQYF.

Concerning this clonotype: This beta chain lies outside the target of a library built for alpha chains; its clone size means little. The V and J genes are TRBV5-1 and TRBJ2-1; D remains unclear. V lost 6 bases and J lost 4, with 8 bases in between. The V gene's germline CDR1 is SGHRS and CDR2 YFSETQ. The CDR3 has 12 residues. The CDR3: CASKDGYNEQFF. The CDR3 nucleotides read TGCGCCAGCAAGGACGGATACAATGAGCAGTTCTTC.

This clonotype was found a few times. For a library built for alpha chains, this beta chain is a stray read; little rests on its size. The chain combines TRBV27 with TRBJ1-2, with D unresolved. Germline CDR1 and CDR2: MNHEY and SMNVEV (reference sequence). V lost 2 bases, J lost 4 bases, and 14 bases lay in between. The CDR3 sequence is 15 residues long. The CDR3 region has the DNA TGTGCCAGCAGTTTAACCCCCCGTGTACCCTATGGCTACACCTTC. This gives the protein CASSLTPRVPYGYTF.

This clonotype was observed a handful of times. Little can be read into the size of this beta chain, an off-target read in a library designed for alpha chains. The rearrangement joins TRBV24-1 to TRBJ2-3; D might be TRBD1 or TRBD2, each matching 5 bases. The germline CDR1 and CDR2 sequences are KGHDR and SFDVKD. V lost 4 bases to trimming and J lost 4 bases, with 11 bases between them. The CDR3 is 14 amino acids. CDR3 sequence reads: CATSELRDADTQYF. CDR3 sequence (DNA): TGTGCCACCAGTGAACTCAGGGACGCAGATACGCAGTATTTT.

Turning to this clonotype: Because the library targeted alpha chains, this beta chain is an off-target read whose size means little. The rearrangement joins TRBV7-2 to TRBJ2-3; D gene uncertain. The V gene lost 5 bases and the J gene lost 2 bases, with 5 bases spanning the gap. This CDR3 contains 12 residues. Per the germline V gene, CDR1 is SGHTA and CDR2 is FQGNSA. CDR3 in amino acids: CASSPYTDTQYF. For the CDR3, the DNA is TGTGCCAGCAGCCCCTACACAGATACGCAGTATTTT.

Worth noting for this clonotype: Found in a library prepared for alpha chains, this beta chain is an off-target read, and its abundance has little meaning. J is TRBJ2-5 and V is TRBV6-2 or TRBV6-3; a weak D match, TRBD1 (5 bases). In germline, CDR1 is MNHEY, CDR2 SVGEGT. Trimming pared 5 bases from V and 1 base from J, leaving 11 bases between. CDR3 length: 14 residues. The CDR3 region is CASSRATAQETQYF. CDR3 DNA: TGTGCCAGCAGTCGGGCGACAGCCCAAGAGACCCAGTACTTC.

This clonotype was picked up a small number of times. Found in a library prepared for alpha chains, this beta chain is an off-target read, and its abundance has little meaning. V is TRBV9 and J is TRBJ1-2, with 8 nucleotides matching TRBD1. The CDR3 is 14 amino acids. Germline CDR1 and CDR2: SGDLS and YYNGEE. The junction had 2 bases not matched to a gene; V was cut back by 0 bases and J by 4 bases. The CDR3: CASSVGQGSYGYTF. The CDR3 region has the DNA TGTGCCAGCAGCGTAGGACAGGGGAGCTATGGCTACACCTTC.

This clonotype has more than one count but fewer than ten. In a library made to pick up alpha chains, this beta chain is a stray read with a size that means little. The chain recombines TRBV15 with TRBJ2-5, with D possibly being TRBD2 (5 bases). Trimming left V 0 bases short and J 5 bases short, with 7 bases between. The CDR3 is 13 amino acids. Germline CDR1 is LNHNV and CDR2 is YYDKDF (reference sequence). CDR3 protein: CATSRESGETQYF. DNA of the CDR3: TGTGCCACCAGCAGAGAGTCGGGGGAGACCCAGTACTTC.

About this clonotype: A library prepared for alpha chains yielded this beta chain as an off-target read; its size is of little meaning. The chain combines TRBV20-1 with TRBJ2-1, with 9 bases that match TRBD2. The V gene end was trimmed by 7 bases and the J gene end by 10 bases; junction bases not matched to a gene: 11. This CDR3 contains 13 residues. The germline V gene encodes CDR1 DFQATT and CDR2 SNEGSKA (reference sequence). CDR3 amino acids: CSETPAGGIEQFF. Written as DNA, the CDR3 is TGCAGTGAAACTCCGGCGGGAGGGATAGAGCAGTTCTTC.